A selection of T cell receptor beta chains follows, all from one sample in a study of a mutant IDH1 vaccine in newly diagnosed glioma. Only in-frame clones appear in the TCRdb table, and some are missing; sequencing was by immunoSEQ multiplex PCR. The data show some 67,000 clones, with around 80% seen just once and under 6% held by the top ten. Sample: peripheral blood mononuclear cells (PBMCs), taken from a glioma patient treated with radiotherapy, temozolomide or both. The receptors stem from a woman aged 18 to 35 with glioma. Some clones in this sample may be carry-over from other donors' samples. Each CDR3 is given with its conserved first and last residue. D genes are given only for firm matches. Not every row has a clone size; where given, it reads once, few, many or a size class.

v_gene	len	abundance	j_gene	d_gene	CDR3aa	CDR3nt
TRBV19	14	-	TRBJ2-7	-	CASSPPGLAYEQYF	TGTGCCAGTAGTCCCCCGGGGCTAGCCTACGAGCAGTACTTC
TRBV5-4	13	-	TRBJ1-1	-	CASSPLPNTEAFF	TGTGCCAGCAGCCCCCTACCGAACACTGAAGCTTTCTTT
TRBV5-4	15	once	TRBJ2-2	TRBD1	CASSLATGAGGELFF	TGTGCCAGCAGTTTAGCGACAGGGGCCGGCGGGGAGCTGTTTTTT
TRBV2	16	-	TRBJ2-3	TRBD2	CASKGLAGGYTDTQYF	TGTGCCAGCAAAGGACTAGCGGGAGGTTACACAGATACGCAGTATTTT
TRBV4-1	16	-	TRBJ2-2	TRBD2	CASSHRRLAITGELFF	TGCGCCAGCAGCCATCGGAGACTAGCGATCACCGGGGAGCTGTTTTTT
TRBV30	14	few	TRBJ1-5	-	CAWSVGQPNQPQHF	TGTGCCTGGAGTGTTGGGCAGCCTAATCAGCCCCAGCATTTT
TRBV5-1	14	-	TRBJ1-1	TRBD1	CASSLDPGQGPAFF	TGCGCCAGCAGCTTGGACCCGGGACAGGGGCCAGCTTTCTTT
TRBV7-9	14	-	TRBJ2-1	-	CASSLGGFADEQFF	TGTGCCAGCAGCTTAGGAGGGTTTGCCGATGAGCAGTTCTTC
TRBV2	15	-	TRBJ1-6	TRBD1	CASSPEGQANSPLHF	TGTGCCAGCAGTCCAGAGGGACAGGCAAATTCACCCCTCCACTTT
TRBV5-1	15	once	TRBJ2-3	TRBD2	CASSLEASGRGTQYF	TGCGCCAGCAGCTTGGAGGCTAGCGGGAGAGGTACGCAGTATTTT
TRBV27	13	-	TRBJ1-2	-	CASSRGDPYGYTF	TGTGCCAGCAGCCGAGGGGACCCCTATGGCTACACCTTC
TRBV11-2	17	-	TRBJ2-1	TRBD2	CASSLFVLAGELSEQFF	TGTGCCAGCAGCTTGTTTGTTTTAGCGGGGGAATTAAGTGAGCAGTTCTTC
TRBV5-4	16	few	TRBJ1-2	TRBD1	CASRLTSGTGGGGYTF	TGTGCCAGCAGGCTGACCTCCGGGACAGGGGGCGGTGGCTACACCTTC
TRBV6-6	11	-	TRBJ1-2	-	CASSLGLGTLF	TGTGCCAGCAGCTTGGGCTTGGGTACTCTCTTC
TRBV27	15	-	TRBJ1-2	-	CASTSPGRGSYGYTF	TGTGCCAGCACTTCGCCCGGACGAGGCAGCTATGGCTACACCTTC
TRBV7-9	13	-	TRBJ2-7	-	CASRGANSYEQYF	TGTGCCAGCCGGGGGGCTAATTCCTACGAGCAGTACTTC
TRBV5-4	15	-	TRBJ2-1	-	CASSPDSRGWDEQFF	TGTGCCAGCAGCCCAGACAGCCGAGGGTGGGATGAGCAGTTCTTC
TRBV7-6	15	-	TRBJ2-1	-	CASSLGSSTYNEQFF	TGTGCCAGCAGCTTAGGCTCGTCGACCTACAATGAGCAGTTCTTC
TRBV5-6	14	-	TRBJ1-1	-	CASSLYSANTEAFF	TGTGCCAGCAGCTTGTACTCAGCTAACACTGAAGCTTTCTTT
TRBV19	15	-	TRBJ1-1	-	CASSSGTLYGTEAFF	TGTGCCAGTAGTTCCGGGACGCTCTACGGCACTGAAGCTTTCTTT
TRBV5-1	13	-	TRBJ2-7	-	CASRERETSEQYF	TGCGCCAGCAGAGAACGGGAGACTAGCGAGCAGTACTTC
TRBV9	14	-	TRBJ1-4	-	CASSVEATNEKLFF	TGTGCCAGCAGCGTAGAAGCAACTAATGAAAAACTGTTTTTT
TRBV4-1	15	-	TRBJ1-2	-	CASSSMGGEIYGYTF	TGCGCCAGCAGCTCCATGGGAGGGGAAATTTATGGCTACACCTTC
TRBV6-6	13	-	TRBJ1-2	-	CASSYGGNYGYTF	TGTGCCAGCAGTTATGGGGGGAACTATGGCTACACCTTC
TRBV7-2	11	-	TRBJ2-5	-	CASSHVETQYF	TGTGCCAGCAGCCACGTAGAGACCCAGTACTTC
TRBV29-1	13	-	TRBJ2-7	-	CSVQAGLSYEQYF	TGCAGCGTCCAGGCCGGCCTATCCTACGAGCAGTACTTC
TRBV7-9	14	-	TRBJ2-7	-	CASSLELRHYEQYF	TGTGCCAGCAGCTTAGAATTGCGGCACTACGAGCAGTACTTC
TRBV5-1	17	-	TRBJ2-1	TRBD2	CASSLGGGTSRLNEQFF	TGCGCCAGCAGCTTGGGGGGCGGGACTAGCAGACTCAATGAGCAGTTCTTC